The source of this T cell receptor (beta chain) is a study of blood T cells in healthy people across ages. General study results and limits: What prevented conclusive comparison of naive and antigen-experienced cells was that PBMCs were unsorted. Researchers report that TCR beta diversity correlated strongly with naive T cell percentage. The fall in TCR beta diversity per million T cells was roughly linear with age.

V gave up 2 bases and J gave up 7 bases; unmatched junction bases: 3. There are 15 residues in the CDR3. Germline CDR1 reads SGHTA; CDR2 reads FQGNSA. The table lists this clonotype with a few counts. Its target is not known. Sample-barcoded 5' priming and a J-beta primer mix drove a second PCR of 7 to 11 cycles. TCRdb re-analysed the 5' RACE reads in MiXCR, keeping a single row per CDR3 protein. The table lists about 2 million distinct CDR3 sequences, roughly 49% of them singletons, with roughly 2% in the top ten. Healthy Caucasian individuals from Russia aged about 6 to 100 served as donors. The source of this sequence is a woman aged 40 to 50 in good health. Sample: blood. The V gene is TRBV7-2, the J gene TRBJ1-6, with TRBD1 matching over 9 bases. CDR3 amino acids: CASSLPTGGNSPLHF. In DNA form, the CDR3 reads TGTGCCAGCAGCTTACCAACAGGGGGCAATTCACCCCTCCACTTT.